This T cell receptor (beta chain) came from a study of cytomegalovirus exposure and HLA in healthy donors. In the PCR, 60 Vbeta and 13 Jbeta primers were used. Here immunoSEQ multiplex PCR was the method, and the copy in TCRdb shows in-frame clones only, minus some. The profile shows about 210,000 clones, about 82% of them singletons. The CDR3 contains 18 residues. Trimming took 0 bases from V and 1 from J, leaving 16 bases between them. The V gene's germline CDR1 is SGHRS and CDR2 YFSETQ. This sequence was found in a man aged 25-45 years in good health and CMV-seronegative. The chain couples TRBV5-1 to TRBJ2-2, with a weak D call TRBD2 (6 bases). Material for sequencing was PBMCs. The CDR3 loop is CASSLGMVGGMNTGELFF. The CDR3 DNA is TGCGCCAGCAGCTTGGGCATGGTCGGGGGTATGAACACCGGGGAGCTGTTTTTT.